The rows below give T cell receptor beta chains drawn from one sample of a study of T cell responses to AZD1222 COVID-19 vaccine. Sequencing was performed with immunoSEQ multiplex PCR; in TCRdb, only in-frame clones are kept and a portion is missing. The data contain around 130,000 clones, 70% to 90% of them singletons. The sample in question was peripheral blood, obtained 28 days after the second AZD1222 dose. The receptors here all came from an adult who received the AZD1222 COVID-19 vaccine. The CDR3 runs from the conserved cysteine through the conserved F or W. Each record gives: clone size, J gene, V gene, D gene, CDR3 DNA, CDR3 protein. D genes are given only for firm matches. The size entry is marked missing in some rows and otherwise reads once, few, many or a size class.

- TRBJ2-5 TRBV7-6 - TGTGCCAGCAGCTTAGGCAGCGGGGAGACCCAGTACTTC CASSLGSGETQYF
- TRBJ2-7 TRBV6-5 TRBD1 TGTGCCAGCAGCCTAGGGACAGTGCTCTCCTACGAGCAGTACTTC CASSLGTVLSYEQYF
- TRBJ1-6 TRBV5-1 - TGCGCCAGCAGCTTGGGTCCAAACCCTAATTCACCCCTCCACTTT CASSLGPNPNSPLHF
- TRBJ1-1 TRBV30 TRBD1 TGTGCCTGGGCTCGGACAGGGATGAACACTGAAGCTTTCTTT CAWARTGMNTEAFF
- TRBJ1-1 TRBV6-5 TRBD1 TGTGCCAGCAGGACCGTGCGGACAGGGGATACTGAAGCTTTCTTT CASRTVRTGDTEAFF
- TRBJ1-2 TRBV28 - TGTGCCAGCAGCGTTGACAGCAGCTATGGCTACACCTTC CASSVDSSYGYTF
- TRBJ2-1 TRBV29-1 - TGCAGCGTTGAGCCAAGTGACAGGTACAATGAGCAGTTCTTC CSVEPSDRYNEQFF
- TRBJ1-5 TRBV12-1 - TGTGCCAGCAGCGCCAGGACACATTATAGCAATCAGCCCCAGCATTTT CASSARTHYSNQPQHF
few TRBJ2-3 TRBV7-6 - TGTGCCAGCAGCTTAGTACCGGGAGTGAAAGATACGCAGTATTTT CASSLVPGVKDTQYF
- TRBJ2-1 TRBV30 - TGTGCCTGGAAACAGACCTTAAGCGGGTCTGAGCAGTTCTTC CAWKQTLSGSEQFF
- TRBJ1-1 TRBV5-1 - TGCGCCAGCAGAAAGGCAACGAACACTGAAGCTTTCTTT CASRKATNTEAFF
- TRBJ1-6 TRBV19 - TGTGCCAGTAGTTCCCTCCCGGGACGGGGTAATTCACCCCTCCACTTT CASSSLPGRGNSPLHF
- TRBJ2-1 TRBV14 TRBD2 TGTGCCAGCAGCCTGGTGTGGCGGGGAGGGGTCAATGAGCAGTTCTTC CASSLVWRGGVNEQFF
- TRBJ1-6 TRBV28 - TGTGCCAGCAGTCCCCGGGACTGGAGCTCCTATAATTCACCCCTCCACTTT CASSPRDWSSYNSPLHF
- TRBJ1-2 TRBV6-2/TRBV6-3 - TGTGCCAGCAGTTACGGCGGACTGGATCTTGGAGGCTACACCTTC CASSYGGLDLGGYTF
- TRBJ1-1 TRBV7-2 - TGTGCCAGCAGCTCCCAACAGGGGAACACTGAAGCTTTCTTT CASSSQQGNTEAFF
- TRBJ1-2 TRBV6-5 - TGTGCCAGCAGTTACTCCGACCTGACCGATGGCTACACCTTC CASSYSDLTDGYTF
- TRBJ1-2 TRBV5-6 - TGTGCCAGCAGTCCGCGTTCCGATGGCTACACCTTC CASSPRSDGYTF
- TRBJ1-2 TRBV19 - TGTGCCAGTAGTCTCTCCGGGACTCAGTATGGCTACACCTTC CASSLSGTQYGYTF
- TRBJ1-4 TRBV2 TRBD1 TGTGCCAGCAGTGTCGGGACAGGGATTTACGAAAAACTGTTTTTT CASSVGTGIYEKLFF
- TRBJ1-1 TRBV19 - TGTGCCAGTAGTATAGAACAGGGCACTGAAGCTTTCTTT CASSIEQGTEAFF
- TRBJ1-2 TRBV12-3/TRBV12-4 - TGTGCCAGCAGTTCGGGACCGAACTATGGCTACACCTTC CASSSGPNYGYTF
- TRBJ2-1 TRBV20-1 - TGCAGTGCTCTCCGGACTGCTCAACAGTTCTTC CSALRTAQQFF
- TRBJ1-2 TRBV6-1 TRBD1 TGTGCCAGCAGTGAAGGGACAGGGGACTATGGCTACACCTTC CASSEGTGDYGYTF
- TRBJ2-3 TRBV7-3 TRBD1 TGTGCCAGCAGCCCCGACCAGGGGACAGGGCCAGATACGCAGTATTTT CASSPDQGTGPDTQYF
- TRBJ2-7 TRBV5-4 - TGTGCCAGCAGCTTACCAGGGGTCTACGAGCAGTACTTC CASSLPGVYEQYF
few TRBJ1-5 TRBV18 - TGTGCCAGCTCACCTGGCGGTTACTCTAGCAATCAGCCCCAGCATTTT CASSPGGYSSNQPQHF
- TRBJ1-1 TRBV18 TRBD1 TGTGCCAGCTCACTGGGAGGGGACAGAGAAGCTTTCTTT CASSLGGDREAFF
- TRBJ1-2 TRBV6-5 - TGTGCCAGCAGTTATTCCGGGACCCAACTCTATGGCTACACCTTC CASSYSGTQLYGYTF
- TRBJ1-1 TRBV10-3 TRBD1 TGTGCCATCAGCGGAAGACAGGGTCTATCGGACACTGAAGCTTTCTTT CAISGRQGLSDTEAFF
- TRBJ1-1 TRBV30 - TGTGCCTGGAGCCAGGAACCGAACACTGAAGCTTTCTTT CAWSQEPNTEAFF
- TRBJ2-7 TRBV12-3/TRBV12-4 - TGTGCCAGCAGTTTGGGGTTCGGCGTGCAGTACTTC CASSLGFGVQYF
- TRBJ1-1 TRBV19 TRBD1 TGTGCCAGTAGTATTGACAGGGGATTCGATTACACTGAAGCTTTCTTT CASSIDRGFDYTEAFF
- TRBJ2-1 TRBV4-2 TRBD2 TGTGCCAGCAGCCAAGGAATCGGACTAGCGGAACAGTTCTTC CASSQGIGLAEQFF
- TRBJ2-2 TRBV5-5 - TGTGCCAGCAGCCGACGGGACCAAAGTTCAATGGGCACCGGGGAGCTGTTTTTT CASSRRDQSSMGTGELFF
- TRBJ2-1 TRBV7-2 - TGTGCCAGCAGCCGGAGGGCCCTTTCCTCCTACAATGAGCAGTTCTTC CASSRRALSSYNEQFF
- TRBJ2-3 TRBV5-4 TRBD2 TGTGCCAGCAGTCCGGTCCCTAGCGGGGTTTCAGATACGCAGTATTTT CASSPVPSGVSDTQYF
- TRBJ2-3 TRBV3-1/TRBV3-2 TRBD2 TGTGCCAGCAGCCAACGGAGCGGGAGTTTTTCTAGCACAGATACGCAGTATTTT CASSQRSGSFSSTDTQYF
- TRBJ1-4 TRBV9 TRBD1 TGTGCCAGCAGCGTTAGGACAGGGGTGAATGAAAAACTGTTTTTT CASSVRTGVNEKLFF
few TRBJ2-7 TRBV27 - TGTGCCAGCAGTGCCAGGGACTCCTACGAGCAGTACTTC CASSARDSYEQYF
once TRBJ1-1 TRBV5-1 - TGCGCCAGCAGCTTGGTCCCGGGGGCGGACACTGAAGCTTTCTTT CASSLVPGADTEAFF
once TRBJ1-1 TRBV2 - TGTGCCAGTTGGGGGGGAGGATGGACTGAAGCTTTCTTT CASWGGGWTEAFF
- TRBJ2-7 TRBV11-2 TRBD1 TGTGCCAGCAGCCCCGACAGGGGGAGCGAGCAGTACTTC CASSPDRGSEQYF
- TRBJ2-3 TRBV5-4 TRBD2 TGTGCCAGCGCGCAGGGACTAGCGGGACCGCTGAGCACAGATACGCAGTATTTT CASAQGLAGPLSTDTQYF
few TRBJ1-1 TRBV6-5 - TGTGCCAGCAGTAAACAGGGAATGAACACTGAAGCTTTCTTT CASSKQGMNTEAFF
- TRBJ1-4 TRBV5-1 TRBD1 TGCGCCAGCAGCCGGGACAGGGGTAGTGAAAAACTGTTTTTT CASSRDRGSEKLFF
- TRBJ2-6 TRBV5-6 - TGTGCCAGCAGCTTGGGTTCTGGCTCTGGGGCCAACGTCCTGACTTTC CASSLGSGSGANVLTF
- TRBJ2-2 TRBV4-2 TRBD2 TGTGCCCGCAGCCACGACTGGGGGGGGTGGTCGGGGGAGCTGTTTTTT CARSHDWGGWSGELFF
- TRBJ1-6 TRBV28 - TGTGCCAGCAGTTTAGGCAGGGCAACCTATAATTCACCCCTCCACTTT CASSLGRATYNSPLHF
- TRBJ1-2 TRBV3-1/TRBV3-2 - TGTGCCAGCAGCCAAGAAGGTACAAGGGCGGCGGAGGGCTACACCTTC CASSQEGTRAAEGYTF
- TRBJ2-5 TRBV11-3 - TGTGCCAGCAGCTCCCAACAAGAGACCCAGTACTTC CASSSQQETQYF
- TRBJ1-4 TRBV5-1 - TGCGCCAGCAGCTTGGAGGGCAGCTCTAATGAAAAACTGTTTTTT CASSLEGSSNEKLFF
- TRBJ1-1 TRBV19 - TGTGCCAGTAGTATACAGTCCATGAACACTGAAGCTTTCTTT CASSIQSMNTEAFF